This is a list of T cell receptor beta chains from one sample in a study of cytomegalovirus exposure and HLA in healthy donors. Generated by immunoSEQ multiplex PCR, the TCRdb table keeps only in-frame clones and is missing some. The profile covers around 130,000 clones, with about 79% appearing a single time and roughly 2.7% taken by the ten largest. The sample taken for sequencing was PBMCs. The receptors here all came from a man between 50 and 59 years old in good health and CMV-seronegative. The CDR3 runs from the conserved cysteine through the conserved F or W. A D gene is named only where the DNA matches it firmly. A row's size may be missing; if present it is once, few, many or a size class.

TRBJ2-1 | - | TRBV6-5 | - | CASATIYNEQFF | TGTGCCAGCGCGACTATTTACAATGAGCAGTTCTTC
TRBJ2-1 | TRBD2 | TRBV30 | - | CAWSVKLAGGPRNNEQFF | TGTGCCTGGAGTGTAAAGCTAGCGGGGGGGCCTCGGAACAATGAGCAGTTCTTC
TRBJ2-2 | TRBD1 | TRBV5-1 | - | CASSYLTGQGSGELFF | TGCGCCAGCAGCTACCTGACAGGGCAGGGATCCGGGGAGCTGTTTTTT
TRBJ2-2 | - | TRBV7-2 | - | CASSLATQSGELFF | TGTGCCAGCAGCTTAGCGACACAGTCCGGGGAGCTGTTTTTT
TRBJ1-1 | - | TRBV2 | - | CASSDTRDTEAFF | TGTGCCAGCAGTGACACCCGGGACACTGAAGCTTTCTTT
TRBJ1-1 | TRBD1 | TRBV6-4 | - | CASSLDRGNTEAFF | TGTGCCAGCAGTCTGGACAGGGGGAACACTGAAGCTTTCTTT
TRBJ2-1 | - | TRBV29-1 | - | CSVEGGNYNEQFF | TGCAGCGTTGAAGGAGGGAACTACAATGAGCAGTTCTTC
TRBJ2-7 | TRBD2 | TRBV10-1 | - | CASSAHMTSGGDYEQYF | TGCGCCAGCAGTGCCCATATGACTAGCGGGGGGGACTACGAGCAGTACTTC
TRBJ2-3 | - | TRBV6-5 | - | CASSALVTDTQYF | TGTGCCAGCAGCGCACTAGTCACAGATACGCAGTATTTT
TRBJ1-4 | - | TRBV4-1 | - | CASSQVGGWTNEKLFF | TGCGCCAGCAGCCAAGTCGGAGGGTGGACTAATGAAAAACTGTTTTTT
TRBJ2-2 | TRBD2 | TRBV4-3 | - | CASSQEHLLAGGGAGELFF | TGCGCCAGCAGCCAAGAACATCTACTAGCGGGGGGCGGGGCCGGGGAGCTGTTTTTT
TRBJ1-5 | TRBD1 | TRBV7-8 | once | CASSQRRDSNQPQHF | TGTGCCAGCAGCCAAAGGAGGGACAGTAATCAGCCCCAGCATTTT
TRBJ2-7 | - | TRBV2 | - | CASSLDQRYEQYF | TGTGCCAGCAGTCTAGACCAGCGCTACGAGCAGTACTTC
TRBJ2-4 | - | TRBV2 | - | CASSAQGGNIQYF | TGTGCCAGCAGTGCCCAGGGTGGCAACATTCAGTACTTC
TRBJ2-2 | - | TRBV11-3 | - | CASSLSTNTGELFF | TGTGCCAGCAGCTTAAGCACGAACACCGGGGAGCTGTTTTTT
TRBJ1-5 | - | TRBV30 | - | CAWSRDSNQPQHF | TGTGCCTGGAGCAGGGATAGCAATCAGCCCCAGCATTTT
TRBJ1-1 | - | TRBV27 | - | CASSLGGRGGTEAFF | TGTGCCAGCAGTTTAGGGGGACGGGGGGGGACTGAAGCTTTCTTT
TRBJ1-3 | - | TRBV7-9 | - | CASSLSSGNTIYF | TGTGCCAGCAGCTTGAGCTCTGGAAACACCATATATTTT
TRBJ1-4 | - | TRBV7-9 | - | CASSQNEKLFF | TGTGCCAGCAGCCAGAATGAAAAACTGTTTTTT
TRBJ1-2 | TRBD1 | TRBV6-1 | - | CASSATRGENYGYTF | TGTGCCAGCAGTGCCACCAGGGGGGAGAACTATGGCTACACCTTC
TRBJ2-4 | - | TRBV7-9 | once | CASSNFERVAKNIQYF | TGTGCCAGCAGCAACTTCGAGCGAGTAGCCAAAAACATTCAGTACTTC
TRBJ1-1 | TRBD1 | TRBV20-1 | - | CSAFHRGEAFF | TGCAGTGCTTTCCACAGGGGCGAAGCTTTCTTT
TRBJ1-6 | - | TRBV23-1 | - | CASSQPRQPGVGYSPLHF | TGCGCCAGCAGTCAACCGCGGCAACCGGGGGTTGGCTACTCACCCCTCCACTTT
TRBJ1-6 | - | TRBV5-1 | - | CASSLRGSSYNSPLHF | TGCGCCAGCAGCTTGAGGGGAAGCTCCTATAATTCACCCCTCCACTTT
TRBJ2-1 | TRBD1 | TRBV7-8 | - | CASSAGTGGEQFF | TGTGCCAGCAGCGCCGGGACAGGTGGGGAGCAGTTCTTC
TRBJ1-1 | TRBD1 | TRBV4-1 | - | CASSQEKEGVRDRGTEAFF | TGCGCCAGCAGCCAAGAAAAGGAGGGGGTACGGGACAGGGGTACTGAAGCTTTCTTT
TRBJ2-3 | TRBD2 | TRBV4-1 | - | CASSRPGTRSPTDTQYF | TGCGCCAGCAGCCGTCCCGGGACTAGAAGTCCCACAGATACGCAGTATTTT
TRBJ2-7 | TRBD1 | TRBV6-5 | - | CASSYRQGYEQYF | TGTGCCAGCAGTTACCGACAGGGCTACGAGCAGTACTTC
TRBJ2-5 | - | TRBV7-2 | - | CASSFRTSETQYF | TGTGCCAGCAGCTTTCGTACGAGCGAGACCCAGTACTTC
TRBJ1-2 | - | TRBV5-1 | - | CASSSGGGRYGYTF | TGCGCCAGCAGCTCGGGGGGAGGACGATATGGCTACACCTTC
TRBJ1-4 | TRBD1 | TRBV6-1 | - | CASRTGASNEKLFF | TGTGCCAGCAGAACAGGGGCCAGTAATGAAAAACTGTTTTTT
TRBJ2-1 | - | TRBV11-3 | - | CASSPRTTGEQFF | TGTGCCAGCAGCCCCCGAACTACAGGGGAGCAGTTCTTC
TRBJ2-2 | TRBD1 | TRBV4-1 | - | CASSPWEQGTGGSGELFF | TGCGCCAGCAGCCCTTGGGAACAGGGGACAGGGGGTTCCGGGGAGCTGTTTTTT
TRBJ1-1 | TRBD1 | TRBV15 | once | CATSRPQGQRPEAFF | TGTGCCACCAGCAGACCACAGGGACAGAGGCCTGAAGCTTTCTTT
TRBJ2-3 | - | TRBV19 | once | CASGSPWATDTQYF | TGTGCCAGTGGCAGCCCGTGGGCGACAGATACGCAGTATTTT
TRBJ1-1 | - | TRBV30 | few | CASLHSIAGEAFF | TGTGCCTCCTTACACTCCATAGCTGGTGAAGCTTTCTTT
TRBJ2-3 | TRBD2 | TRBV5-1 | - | CASSPRTSDTDTQYF | TGCGCCAGCAGCCCACGGACTAGCGACACAGATACGCAGTATTTT
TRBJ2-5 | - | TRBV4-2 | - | CASSQVQKETQYF | TGTGCCAGCAGCCAAGTTCAGAAAGAGACCCAGTACTTC
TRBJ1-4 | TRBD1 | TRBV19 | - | CASSIRFGTVNEKLFF | TGTGCCAGTAGTATTAGGTTCGGGACAGTCAATGAAAAACTGTTTTTT
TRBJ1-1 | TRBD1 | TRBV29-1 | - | CSVAGGKLTEAFF | TGCAGCGTTGCAGGGGGCAAGTTGACTGAAGCTTTCTTT
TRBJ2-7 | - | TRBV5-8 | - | CASSLELGEAGATYEQYF | TGTGCCAGCAGCTTGGAGCTGGGTGAAGCAGGGGCCACCTACGAGCAGTACTTC
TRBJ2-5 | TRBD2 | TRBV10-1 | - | CASSESTSGGQETQYF | TGCGCCAGCAGTGAGTCGACTAGCGGGGGCCAAGAGACCCAGTACTTC
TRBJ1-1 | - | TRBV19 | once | CASRLGVTEAFF | TGTGCCAGTAGGTTAGGGGTCACTGAAGCTTTCTTT
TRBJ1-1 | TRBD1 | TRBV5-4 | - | CASSRDQQGAEAFF | TGTGCCAGCAGCAGGGACCAACAGGGGGCTGAAGCTTTCTTT
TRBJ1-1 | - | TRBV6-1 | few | CASRGVEAFF | TGTGCCAGCAGGGGAGTTGAAGCTTTCTTT
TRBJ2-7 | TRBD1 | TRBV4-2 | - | CASSQAGRHPGQSYEQYF | TGTGCCAGCAGCCAAGCGGGGCGACATCCGGGACAGTCCTACGAGCAGTACTTC
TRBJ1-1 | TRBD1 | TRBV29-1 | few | CSVAGTGLPGAFF | TGCAGCGTAGCCGGGACAGGGTTGCCTGGAGCTTTCTTT
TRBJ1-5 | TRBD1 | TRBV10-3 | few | CAISSDRDQPQHF | TGTGCCATCAGTTCCGACAGGGACCAGCCCCAGCATTTT
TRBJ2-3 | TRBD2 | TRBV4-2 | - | CASSQDHEAGGPDTQYF | TGTGCCAGCAGCCAAGATCACGAAGCGGGGGGCCCAGATACGCAGTATTTT
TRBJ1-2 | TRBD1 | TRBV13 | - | CASAQGAYGYTF | TGTGCCAGCGCGCAGGGGGCTTATGGCTACACCTTC
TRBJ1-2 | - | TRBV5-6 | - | CASSSDRTNYGYTF | TGTGCCAGCAGCTCGGACAGAACTAACTATGGCTACACCTTC
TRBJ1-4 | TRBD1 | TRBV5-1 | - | CASSGTGTENEKLFF | TGCGCCAGCAGCGGTACCGGGACAGAAAATGAAAAACTGTTTTTT
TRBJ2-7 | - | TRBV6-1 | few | CASSEGAGVLYEQYF | TGTGCCAGCAGTGAAGGGGCAGGGGTCCTCTACGAGCAGTACTTC
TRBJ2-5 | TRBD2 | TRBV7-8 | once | CASSLSGGLVGGETQYF | TGTGCCAGCAGCTTGAGCGGGGGTCTCGTCGGGGGGGAGACCCAGTACTTC
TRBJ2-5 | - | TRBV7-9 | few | CASSPGTGQETQYF | TGTGCCAGCAGTCCGGGGACTGGACAAGAGACCCAGTACTTC
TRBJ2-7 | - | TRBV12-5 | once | CASGFGRTYEQYF | TGTGCTAGTGGTTTTGGCAGGACCTACGAGCAGTACTTC
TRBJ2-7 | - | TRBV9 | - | CASSTTTSYEQYF | TGTGCCAGCAGCACGACTACTTCCTACGAGCAGTACTTC